The rows below give T cell receptor beta chains drawn from one sample of a study of blood T cell repertoires in COVID-19. Repertoires were generated with immunoSEQ multiplex PCR, while TCRdb's copy carries only in-frame clones and drops some. Here the sample spans 250,000 to 300,000 clones, about nine tenths being singletons. The sequencing sample was made of peripheral blood. Receptors originate from a woman in her sixties or seventies with acute or convalescent COVID-19. CDR3s leave out the opening cysteine and the closing phenylalanine or tryptophan. Size is omitted from some rows. Given values are once, few, many or a class for expanded clones.

>.|TRBJ2-3|TRBV2
ASISTSGGDRDTQY
>.|TRBJ2-5|TRBV2
ASSEAGFQETQY
>.|TRBJ2-6|TRBV5-1
ASSLAAGGNSGANVLT
>.|TRBJ2-7|TRBV25-1
ASSRGGEQY
>.|TRBJ1-2|TRBV7-2
ASKAWRDYGYT
>once|TRBJ2-2|TRBV5-8
ASSLMTIPGELF
>.|TRBJ1-1|TRBV27
ASSPFSGGTEAF
>once|TRBJ2-5|TRBV6-5
ASSQREGETQY
>.|TRBJ1-2|TRBV7-3
ASSLTPDRVYGYT
>.|TRBJ2-7|TRBV28
ASSLWDSYEQY
>few|TRBJ1-4|TRBV2
ASSLTATNEKLF
>.|TRBJ2-1|TRBV14
ASSPERYNEQF
>.|TRBJ1-5|TRBV6-5
ASSHRGSNQPQH
>.|TRBJ2-3|TRBV6-2/TRBV6-3
ASSYSMGLTSGRATDTQY
>.|TRBJ1-5|TRBV12-3/TRBV12-4
ASSPRGNQPQH
>.|TRBJ1-2|TRBV6-6
ASSPRENYGYT
>.|TRBJ2-1|TRBV19
ASSMRGGSYNEQF
>.|TRBJ2-7|TRBV13
ASSLRGREQY
>.|TRBJ1-2|TRBV14
ASSQIGQVYGYT
>.|TRBJ1-5|TRBV4-1
ASSQDGGRGQPQH
>.|TRBJ2-7|TRBV2
ASSEGSRAGVYEQY
>.|TRBJ2-3|TRBV11-2
ASSLDPGGRGTDTQY
>few|TRBJ2-7|TRBV15
ATSGKESSYEQY
>.|TRBJ1-2|TRBV3-1/TRBV3-2
ASSPSGTAYGYT
>few|TRBJ1-4|TRBV2
ASREQAGEKLF
>.|TRBJ1-1|TRBV11-2
ASSQQNMNTEAF
>.|TRBJ1-1|TRBV5-1
ASSLFLGQANTEAF
>.|TRBJ2-3|TRBV4-3
ASSQEPLGLAGRGDTQY
>.|TRBJ1-2|TRBV7-2
ASSLIGGSHGYT
>.|TRBJ2-1|TRBV29-1
SVVYRISSYEQF
>.|TRBJ2-5|TRBV28
ASSFSPGGLSETQY
>.|TRBJ2-7|TRBV7-2
ASSYGQVTSYEQY
>.|TRBJ2-2|TRBV27
ASSRVATGELF
>.|TRBJ2-3|TRBV18
ASSSSTDTQY
>.|TRBJ2-7|TRBV5-1
ASGDRSSYEQY
>.|TRBJ2-2|TRBV5-4
ASSPSGLASTGELF
>once|TRBJ1-6|TRBV28
ASYGRGYSPLH
>.|TRBJ1-2|TRBV7-8
ASSLGREYGGYT
>.|TRBJ2-7|TRBV19
ASSINGGPWTHYEQY
>.|TRBJ2-7|TRBV9
ASSVGGGGALYEQY
>.|TRBJ2-1|TRBV5-4
ASSLARSEQF
>once|TRBJ1-1|TRBV9
ASSVGGQGVITEAF
>.|TRBJ1-2|TRBV7-8
ASSVQGLPNYGYT
>.|TRBJ1-5|TRBV7-9
ASSLVAGQPQH
>.|TRBJ1-2|TRBV28
ASTPTRGQVLLNYGYT
>few|TRBJ2-1|TRBV27
ASSHLVGIAGVGEQF
>.|TRBJ2-1|TRBV6-2/TRBV6-3
ASSYPNNEQF
>.|TRBJ2-1|TRBV19
ASSTHFGDRYNEQF
>.|TRBJ1-1|TRBV19
ASSIGTGLITEAF
>.|TRBJ1-4|TRBV5-6
ASSEIDNVGNEKLF
>.|TRBJ1-5|TRBV7-3
ASSSDGTGDQPQH
>.|TRBJ1-4|TRBV27
ASSLAGPNEKLF